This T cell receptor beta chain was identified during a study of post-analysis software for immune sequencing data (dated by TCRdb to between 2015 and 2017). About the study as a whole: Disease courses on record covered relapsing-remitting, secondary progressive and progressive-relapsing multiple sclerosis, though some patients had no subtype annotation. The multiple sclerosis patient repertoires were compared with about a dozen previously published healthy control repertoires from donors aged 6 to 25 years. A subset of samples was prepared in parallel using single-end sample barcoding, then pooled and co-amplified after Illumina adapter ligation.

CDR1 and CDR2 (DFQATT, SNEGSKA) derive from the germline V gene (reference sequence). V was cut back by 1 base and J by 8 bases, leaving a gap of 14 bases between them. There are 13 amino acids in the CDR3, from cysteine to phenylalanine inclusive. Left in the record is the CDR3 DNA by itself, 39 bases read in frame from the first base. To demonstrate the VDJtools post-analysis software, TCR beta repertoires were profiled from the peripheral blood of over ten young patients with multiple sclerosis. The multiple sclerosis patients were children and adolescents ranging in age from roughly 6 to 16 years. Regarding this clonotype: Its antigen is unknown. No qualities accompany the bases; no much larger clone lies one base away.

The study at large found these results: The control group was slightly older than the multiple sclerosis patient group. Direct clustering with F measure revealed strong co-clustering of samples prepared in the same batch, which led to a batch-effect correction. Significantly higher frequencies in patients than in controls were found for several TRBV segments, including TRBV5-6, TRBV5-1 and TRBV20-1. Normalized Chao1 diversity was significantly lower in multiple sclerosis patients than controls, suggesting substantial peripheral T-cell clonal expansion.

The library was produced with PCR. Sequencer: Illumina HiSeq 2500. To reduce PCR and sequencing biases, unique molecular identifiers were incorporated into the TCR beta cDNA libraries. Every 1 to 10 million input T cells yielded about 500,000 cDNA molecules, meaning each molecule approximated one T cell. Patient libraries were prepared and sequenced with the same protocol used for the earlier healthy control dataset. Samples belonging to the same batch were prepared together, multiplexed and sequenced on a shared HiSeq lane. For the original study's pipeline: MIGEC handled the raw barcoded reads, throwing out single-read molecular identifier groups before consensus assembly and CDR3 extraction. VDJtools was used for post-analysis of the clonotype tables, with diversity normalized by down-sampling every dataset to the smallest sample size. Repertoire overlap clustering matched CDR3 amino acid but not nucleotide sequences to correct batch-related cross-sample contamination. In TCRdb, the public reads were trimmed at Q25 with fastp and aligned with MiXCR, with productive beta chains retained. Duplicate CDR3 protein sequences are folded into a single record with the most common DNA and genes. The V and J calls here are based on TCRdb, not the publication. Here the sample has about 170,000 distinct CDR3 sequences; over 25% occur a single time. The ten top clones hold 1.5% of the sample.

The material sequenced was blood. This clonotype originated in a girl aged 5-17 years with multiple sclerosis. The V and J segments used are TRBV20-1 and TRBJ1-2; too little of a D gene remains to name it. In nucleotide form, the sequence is TGCAGTGCTAGAGTATCCGGGTTTGGGGGCTACACCTTC. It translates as CSARVSGFGGYTF.